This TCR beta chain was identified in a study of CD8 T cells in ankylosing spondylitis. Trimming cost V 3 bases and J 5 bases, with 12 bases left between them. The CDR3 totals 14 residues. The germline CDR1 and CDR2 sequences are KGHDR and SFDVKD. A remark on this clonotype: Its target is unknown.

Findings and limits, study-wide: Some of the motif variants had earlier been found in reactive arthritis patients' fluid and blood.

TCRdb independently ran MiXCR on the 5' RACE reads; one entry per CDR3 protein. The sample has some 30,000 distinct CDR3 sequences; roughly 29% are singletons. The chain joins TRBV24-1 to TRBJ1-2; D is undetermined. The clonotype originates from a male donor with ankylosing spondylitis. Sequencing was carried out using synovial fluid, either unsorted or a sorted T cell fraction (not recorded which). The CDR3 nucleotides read TGTGCCACCAGTGATCCTCACGGAGGTTATGGCTACACCTTC. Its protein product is CATSDPHGGYGYTF.